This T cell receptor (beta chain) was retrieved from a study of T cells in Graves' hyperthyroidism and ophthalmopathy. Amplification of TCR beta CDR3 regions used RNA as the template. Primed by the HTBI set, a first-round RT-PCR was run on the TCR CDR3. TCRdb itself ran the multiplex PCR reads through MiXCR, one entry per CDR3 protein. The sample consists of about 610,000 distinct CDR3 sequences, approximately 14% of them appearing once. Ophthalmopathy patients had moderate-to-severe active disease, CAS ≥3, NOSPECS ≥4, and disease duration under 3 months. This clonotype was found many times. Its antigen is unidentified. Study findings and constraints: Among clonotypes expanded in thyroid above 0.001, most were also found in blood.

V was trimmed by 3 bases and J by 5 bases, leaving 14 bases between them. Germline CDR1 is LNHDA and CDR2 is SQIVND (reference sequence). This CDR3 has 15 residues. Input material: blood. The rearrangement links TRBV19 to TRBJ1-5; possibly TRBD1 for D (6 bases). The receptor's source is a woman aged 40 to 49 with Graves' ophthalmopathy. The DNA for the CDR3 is TGTGCCAGTAGTATTGCAGCGGGGGGCTATCAGCCCCAGCATTTT. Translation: CASSIAAGGYQPQHF. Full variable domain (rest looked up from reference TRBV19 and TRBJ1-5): DGGITQSPKYLFRKEGQNVTLSCEQNLNHDAMYWYRQDPGQGLRLIYYSQIVNDFQKGDIAEGYSVSREKKESFPLTVTSAQKNPTAFYLCASSIAAGGYQPQHFGDGTRLSIL.